This T cell receptor (beta chain) was observed in a study of cytotoxic CD8 clonotypes in ibrutinib-treated CLL. This CDR3 contains 16 residues. The V and J ends lost 6 bases and 0 bases respectively, with 15 bases between them. CDR1 MRHNA and CDR2 SNTAGT come from the germline V gene. Assay used: immunoSEQ multiplex PCR; TCRdb lists only in-frame clones, some missing. The top ten hold roughly 5% of the sample, which has 250,000 to 350,000 clones, less than 85% seen once. This clonotype was sampled from a human donor with chronic lymphocytic leukemia. Here the sequenced sample was PBMCs, taken at disease progression, from a patient treated with ibrutinib. The chain has TRBV6-4 and TRBJ1-5; the D is unclear. This chain's CDR3 is CASSKTENYSNQPQHF. CDR3 nucleotides: TGTGCCAGCAGCAAAACAGAAAATTATAGCAATCAGCCCCAGCATTTT.